This T cell receptor (beta chain) was obtained from a study of ipilimumab plus nivolumab after autologous stem cell transplantation. Germline-derived CDR1 and CDR2 are SQVTM and ANQGSEA. The germline V and J ends were trimmed by 4 bases and 5 bases, with 14 bases remaining between them. The length of the CDR3 is 13 residues. Patients got 3 mg/kg IV nivolumab weeks 1, 4, 7, 10, then biweekly through week 26. Sequencing was performed with immunoSEQ multiplex PCR; in TCRdb, only in-frame clones are kept and a portion is missing. The sample contains fewer than 85,000 clones, 65% to 85% of which appear only once.

V is TRBV29-1 and J is TRBJ1-2; no clear D. The source was PBMCs, collected in a trial of ipilimumab plus nivolumab as post-transplant consolidation. This clonotype was sampled from a male donor with diffuse large B-cell lymphoma. The CDR3 region has the DNA TGCAGCGTTGTTTTCCCCGGAGTTTATGGCTACACCTTC. This codes for CSVVFPGVYGYTF.